These 18 T cell receptor beta chains came from one sample sequenced in a study of T cells in women clearing cervical HPV infection (dated by TCRdb to about 2018). The library was built by means of the immunoSEQ multiplex PCR assay. TCRdb mirrors the immuneACCESS table, restricted to in-frame sequences. Some clones are absent from its copies; in checked studies, under half trace to an unresolved V gene, and the reason for the others is unknown. The sample's table covers approximately 35,000 clones. 1.5% to 2% of the sample goes to the ten largest clones. Sequencing was carried out using blood buffy coat. The receptors were sampled from a woman aged 18 to 75 with a cervical HPV16 infection that either progressed to CIN3+ or cleared (not recorded which).

With respect to this clone: Read coverage stops 3 residues before the CDR3 terminus; the germline J gene supplies the remainder. The V and J genes are TRBV7-2 and TRBJ2-5; 12 bases map to TRBD2. Germline lookup yields CDR1 SGHTA and CDR2 FQGNSA. J lost 2 bases, V lost 6 bases, and 4 bases had no gene match. This CDR3 region has 15 residues. The CDR3 loop reads CASRPSGGAQETQYF. CDR3 DNA (partial): TGTGCCAGCAGACCTAGCGGGGGGGCACAAGAGACC.

Regarding this clone: The read finishes 3 residues shy of the CDR3 end, and the germline J gene is used to complete it. This chain connects TRBV7-2 to TRBJ1-5; D is ambiguous. The V end lost 3 bases, the J end lost 5 bases, and 8 bases lay between the germline ends. The CDR3 sequence is 13 residues long. Germline CDR1 reads SGHTA; CDR2 reads FQGNSA. This chain's CDR3 is CASSLLVDQPQHF. The part of the CDR3 DNA that was read is TGTGCCAGCAGCTTGCTAGTAGATCAGCCC.

Details on this clone: The read stops 3 residues short of the end of the CDR3; the missing end is completed from the germline J gene. The chain couples TRBV7-9 to TRBJ2-3; weak D call: TRBD2 (6 bases). The CDR3 is made up of 14 amino acids. In germline, CDR1 is SEHNR, CDR2 FQNEAQ (reference sequence). CDR3 DNA, as far as it was read: TGTGCCAGCAGCCGCGGGGCAAACATTGAGACG. Its translation: CASSRGANIET. The full CDR3 sequence reads CASSRGANIETQYF.

Concerning this clone: The observed sequence ends 3 residues before the CDR3 terminus, with the missing tail filled in from the germline J gene. This chain connects TRBV28 to TRBJ2-7; 9 positions agree with TRBD2. The V gene end was trimmed by 2 bases and the J gene end by 2 bases; junction bases not matched to a gene: 1. The CDR3 length is 14 residues. Germline V gives CDR1 MDHEN, CDR2 SYDVKM. Incomplete CDR3 DNA: TGTGCCAGCAGTTTAGCGGGGGGGCCCTACGAG. This encodes CASSLAGGPYE. The complete CDR3 reads CASSLAGGPYEQYF.

In regard to this clone: The DNA ends 3 residues before the CDR3 does, and the rest of the CDR3 is filled in from the germline J gene. The chain employs TRBV19 and TRBJ2-7, with 9 positions matching TRBD1. V lost 5 bases, J lost 1 base, and 0 bases stayed unmatched. CDR1 is LNHDA, CDR2 SQIVND, per germline (reference sequence). The CDR3 runs 13 residues. CDR3 region: CASSDRGSYEQYF. The CDR3 bases that were read are TGTGCCAGTAGTGACAGGGGGTCCTACGAG.

Comments on this clone: Sequencing ends 3 residues short of the CDR3 end; the germline J gene provides the rest. V usage is TRBV20-1 and J usage is TRBJ2-2; D uncertain. The germline CDR1 and CDR2 sequences are DFQATT and SNEGSKA (reference sequence). CDR3 size: 13 residues. CDR3 bases read: TGCAGTGCCAGATTTGCAACTAATGAAAAG. It translates to CSARFATNEK. The entire CDR3 protein is CSARFATNEKLFF.

A remark on this clone: The sequence runs out 3 residues before the end of the CDR3; the remainder is reconstructed from the germline J gene. This chain joins TRBV5-1 and TRBJ2-3; 12 bases match TRBD2. This CDR3 contains 17 residues. The V segment lost 4 bases and the J segment 5 bases; nucleotides outside the gene matches: 11. The germline V gene has CDR1 SGHRS and CDR2 YFSETQ. This chain's CDR3 is CASSLELLAGGGDTQYF. The DNA read from the CDR3 is TGCGCCAGCAGCCTAGAGTTACTAGCGGGGGGAGGAGATACG.

The CDR3 bases that were read are TGTGCCTGGAGTGTAGGGGAGACC. It yields the protein CAWSVGET. The entire CDR3 is CAWSVGETQYF. This rearrangement joins TRBV30 to TRBJ2-5; D call uncertain. The DNA ends 3 residues before the CDR3 does, and the rest of the CDR3 is filled in from the germline J gene. The germline V gene has CDR1 GTSNPN and CDR2 SVGIG (reference sequence). CDR3 size: 11 residues. Between the trimmed V and J ends, which lost 0 bases and 5 bases, there was a span of 4 bases.

Concerning this clone: The read ends 3 residues shy of where the CDR3 ends; the end is completed using the germline J gene. The chain joins TRBV7-9 to TRBJ2-7; 10 bases are a match to TRBD2. The CDR3 loop spans 15 amino acids. Per the germline V gene, CDR1 is SEHNR and CDR2 is FQNEAQ (reference sequence). With 5 bases clipped from V and 2 bases from J, the junction kept 6 bases outside the gene matches. CDR3 DNA, as far as it was read: TGTGCCAGCAGCATTGGACTAGCGGACACCTACGAG. This gives the protein CASSIGLADTYE. The full CDR3 is CASSIGLADTYEQYF. The complete variable domain, with remaining parts taken from reference TRBV7-9 and TRBJ2-7, reads DTGVSQNPRHKITKRGQNVTFRCDPISEHNRLYWYRQTLGQGPEFLTYFQNEAQLEKSRLLSDRFSAERPKGSFSTLEIQRTEQGDSAMYLCASSIGLADTYEQYFGPGTRLTVT.

Turning to this clone: The CDR3 end lies 3 residues beyond the end of the read and is filled in from the germline J gene. J is TRBJ1-2 and V is TRBV18; TRBD1 is a possible D gene (5 bases). Looked up from germline, CDR1 is KGHSH and CDR2 is LQKENI. The CDR3 is 16 residues long. The CDR3 region is CASSPPQAGGTDTYTF. The DNA read from the CDR3 is TGTGCCAGCTCACCACCGCAAGCGGGGGGTACAGATACC.

Comment on this clone: The read gets to within 3 residues of the CDR3 end, and the germline J gene fills in the rest. This chain joins TRBV2 and TRBJ1-6; 7 nucleotides agree with TRBD1. This CDR3 region has 15 residues. Per germline, CDR1 SNHLY and CDR2 FYNNEI. V shed 4 bases and J 9 bases; nucleotides not matched to a gene: 9. The CDR3 here is CASSAGGGGGSPLHF. The covered CDR3 bases are TGTGCCAGCAGTGCCGGGGGAGGGGGCGGTTCACCC.

A word on this clone: The CDR3 end is not reached by the read, which stops 3 residues before it; the germline J gene fills it in. The chain carries TRBV28 and TRBJ2-4; tentatively, D is TRBD1 (6 bases). CDR1 MDHEN and CDR2 SYDVKM come from the germline V gene. V was clipped by 6 bases and J by 4 bases, with 16 bases between them. This CDR3 spans 15 amino acids. The CDR3 spells CASRAMDSSKNIQYF. The sequenced CDR3 bases are TGTGCCAGCAGGGCCATGGACAGTTCGAAAAACATT.

In the case of this clone: The read stops 3 residues short of the end of the CDR3; the missing end is completed from the germline J gene. The chain uses TRBV19 and TRBJ2-4; D is perhaps TRBD2 (6 bases). From germline, CDR1 is LNHDA and CDR2 SQIVND (reference sequence). The CDR3 length is 14 residues. CDR3 sequence: CASSIGGTLYGQYF. CDR3 bases read: TGTGCCAGTAGTATTGGAGGGACTCTCTATGGT.

Regarding this clone: The read ends 3 residues early relative to the CDR3; the germline J gene fills the gap. This sample also contains other DNA sequences that code for the same CDR3. The chain combines TRBV5-1 with TRBJ2-5, with TRBD1 matching over 9 bases. Per germline, CDR1 SGHRS and CDR2 YFSETQ. The CDR3 has 14 amino acids. V trimming: 4 bases; J trimming: 2 bases; junction bases outside the gene matches: 3. Partial CDR3 DNA: TGCGCCAGCAGCCCGGGGACAGGGCAAGAGACC. This gives the protein CASSPGTGQET. The entire CDR3 is CASSPGTGQETQYF.

As for this clone: The DNA ends 3 residues before the CDR3 does, and the rest of the CDR3 is filled in from the germline J gene. This chain links TRBV19 with TRBJ1-1, with D perhaps TRBD1 (5 bases). The CDR3 is 13 residues long. Trimming took 5 bases from V and 1 from J, leaving 8 bases between them. CDR1 LNHDA and CDR2 SQIVND come from the germline V gene (reference sequence). CDR3 sequence reads: CASSRTGNTEAFF. The DNA read from the CDR3 is TGTGCCAGTAGTCGAACAGGGAACACTGAA. Looking up the rest from reference TRBV19 and TRBJ1-1 gives the full variable domain: DGGITQSPKYLFRKEGQNVTLSCEQNLNHDAMYWYRQDPGQGLRLIYYSQIVNDFQKGDIAEGYSVSREKKESFPLTVTSAQKNPTAFYLCASSRTGNTEAFFGQGTRLTVV.

A note on this clone: Read data end 3 residues before the CDR3 end; the end is taken from the germline J gene. The chain carries TRBV2 and TRBJ2-4; a possible D gene is TRBD1 (7 bases). CDR1 and CDR2 from the germline V gene are SNHLY and FYNNEI. The CDR3 has 13 amino acids. The CDR3 DNA, read in part, is TGTGCCAGCAGTTTCAGGGGGGTAGATGGT. The encoded protein is CASSFRGVDG. The complete CDR3 reads CASSFRGVDGQYF.

The CDR3: CASSEQSLAGGLKDTQYF. The sequenced CDR3 bases are TGTGCCAGCAGTGAACAGTCCCTCGCGGGGGGGCTAAAAGATACG. The chain combines TRBV6-1 with TRBJ2-3; 9 positions match TRBD2. The read ends 3 residues shy of where the CDR3 ends; the end is completed using the germline J gene. V trimming: 2 bases; J trimming: 5 bases; junction bases outside the gene matches: 14. The CDR3 runs to 18 residues. The germline CDR1 and CDR2 sequences are MNHNS and SASEGT.

Concerning this clone: Read data end 3 residues before the CDR3 end; the end is taken from the germline J gene. The V call is TRBV20-1, the J call TRBJ2-1; 9 bases are a match to TRBD1. The germline V gene encodes CDR1 DFQATT and CDR2 SNEGSKA (reference sequence). V lost 0 bases to trimming and J lost 8 bases; unmatched junction nucleotides: 20. This CDR3 is 19 amino acids long. The CDR3 is CSARDLDYGETGGYDEQFF. The DNA read from the CDR3 is TGCAGTGCTAGAGATCTGGATTACGGGGAGACAGGGGGATACGATGAG.